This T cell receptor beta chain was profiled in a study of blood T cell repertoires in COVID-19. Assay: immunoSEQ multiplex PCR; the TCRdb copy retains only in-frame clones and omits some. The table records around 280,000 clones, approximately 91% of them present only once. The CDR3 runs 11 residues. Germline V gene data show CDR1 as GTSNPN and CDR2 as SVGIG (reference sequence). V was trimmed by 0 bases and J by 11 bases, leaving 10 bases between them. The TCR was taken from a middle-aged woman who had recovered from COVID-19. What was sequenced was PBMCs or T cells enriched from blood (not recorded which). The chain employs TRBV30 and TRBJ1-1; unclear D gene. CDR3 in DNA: TGTGCCTGGAGTGTATCCCCACGGGCTTTCTTT. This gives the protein CAWSVSPRAFF. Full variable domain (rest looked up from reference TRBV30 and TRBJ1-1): SQTIHQWPATLVQPVGSPLSLECTVEGTSNPNLYWYRQAAGRGLQLLFYSVGIGQISSEVPQNLSASRPQDRQFILSSKKLLLSDSGFYLCAWSVSPRAFFGQGTRLTVV.